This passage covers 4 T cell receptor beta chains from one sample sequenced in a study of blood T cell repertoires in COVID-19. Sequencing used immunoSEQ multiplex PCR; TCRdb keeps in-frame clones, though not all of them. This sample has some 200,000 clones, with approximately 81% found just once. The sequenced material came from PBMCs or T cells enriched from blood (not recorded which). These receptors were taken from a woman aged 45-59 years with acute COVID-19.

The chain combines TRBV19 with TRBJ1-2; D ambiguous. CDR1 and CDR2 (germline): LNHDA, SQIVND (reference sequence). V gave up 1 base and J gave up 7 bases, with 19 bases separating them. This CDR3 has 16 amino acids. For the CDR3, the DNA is TGTGCCAGTAGTATAGGGTCCCGTTCGAGGGTTCTTGGCTACACCTTC. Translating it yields CASSIGSRSRVLGYTF.

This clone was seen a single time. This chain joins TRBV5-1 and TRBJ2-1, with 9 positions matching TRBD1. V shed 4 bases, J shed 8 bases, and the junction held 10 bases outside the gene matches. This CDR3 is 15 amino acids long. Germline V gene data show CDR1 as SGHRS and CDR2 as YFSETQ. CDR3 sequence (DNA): TGCGCCAGCAGCACAGGGACAGGGATTATGGATGAGCAGTTCTTC. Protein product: CASSTGTGIMDEQFF.

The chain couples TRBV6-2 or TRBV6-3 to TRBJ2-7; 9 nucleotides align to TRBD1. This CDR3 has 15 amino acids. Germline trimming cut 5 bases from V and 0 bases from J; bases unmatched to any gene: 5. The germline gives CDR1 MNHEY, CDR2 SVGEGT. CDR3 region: CASSRTGVGSYEQYF. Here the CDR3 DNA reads TGTGCCAGCAGTAGGACAGGGGTGGGCTCCTACGAGCAGTACTTC.

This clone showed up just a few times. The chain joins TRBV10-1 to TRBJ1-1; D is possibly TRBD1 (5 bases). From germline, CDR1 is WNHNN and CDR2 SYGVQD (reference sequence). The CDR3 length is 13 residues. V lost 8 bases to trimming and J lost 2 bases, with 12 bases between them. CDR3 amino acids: CASGGGGNTEAFF. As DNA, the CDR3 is TGCGCCAGCGGGGGGGGAGGTAACACTGAAGCTTTCTTT.